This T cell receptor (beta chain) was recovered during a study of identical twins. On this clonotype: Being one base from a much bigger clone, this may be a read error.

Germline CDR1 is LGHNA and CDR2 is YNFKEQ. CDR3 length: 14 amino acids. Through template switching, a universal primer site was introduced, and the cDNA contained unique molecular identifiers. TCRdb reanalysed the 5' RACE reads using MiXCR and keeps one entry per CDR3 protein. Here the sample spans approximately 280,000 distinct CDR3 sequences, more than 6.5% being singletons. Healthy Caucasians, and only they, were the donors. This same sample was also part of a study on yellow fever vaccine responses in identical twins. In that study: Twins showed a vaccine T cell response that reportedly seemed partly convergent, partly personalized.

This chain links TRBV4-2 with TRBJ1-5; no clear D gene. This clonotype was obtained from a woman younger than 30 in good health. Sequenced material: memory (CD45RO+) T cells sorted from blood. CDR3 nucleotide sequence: TGTGCCAGCAGACAAGGACTCTTCAATCAGCCCCAGCATTTT. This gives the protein CASRQGLFNQPQHF.